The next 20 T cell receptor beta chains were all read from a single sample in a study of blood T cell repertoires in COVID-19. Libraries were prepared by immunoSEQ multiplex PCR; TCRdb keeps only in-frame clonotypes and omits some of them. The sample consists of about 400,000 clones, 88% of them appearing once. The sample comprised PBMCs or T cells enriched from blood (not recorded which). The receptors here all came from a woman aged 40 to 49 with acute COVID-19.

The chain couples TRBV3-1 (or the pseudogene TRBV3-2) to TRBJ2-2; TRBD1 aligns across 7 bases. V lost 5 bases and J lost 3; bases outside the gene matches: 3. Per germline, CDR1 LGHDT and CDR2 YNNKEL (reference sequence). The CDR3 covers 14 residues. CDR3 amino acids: CASSKTGHTGELFF. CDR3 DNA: TGTGCCAGCAGCAAGACAGGGCACACCGGGGAGCTGTTTTTT.

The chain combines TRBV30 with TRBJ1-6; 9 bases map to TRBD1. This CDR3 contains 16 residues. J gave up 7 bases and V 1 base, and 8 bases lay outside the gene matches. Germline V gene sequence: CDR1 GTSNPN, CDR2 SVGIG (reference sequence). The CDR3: CAWSGIQGAQNSPLHF. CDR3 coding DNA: TGTGCCTGGAGTGGGATACAGGGGGCGCAAAATTCACCCCTCCACTTT.

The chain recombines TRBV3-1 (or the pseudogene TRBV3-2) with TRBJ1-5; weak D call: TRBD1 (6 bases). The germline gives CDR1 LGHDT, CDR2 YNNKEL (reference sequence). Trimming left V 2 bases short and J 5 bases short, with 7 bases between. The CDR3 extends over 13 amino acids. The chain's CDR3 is CASSQNRDQPQHF. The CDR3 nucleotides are TGTGCCAGCAGCCAAAACAGGGATCAGCCCCAGCATTTT.

For the CDR3, the DNA is TGTGCCAGCAGCAAAAGGAGCGGGCCGGACCCCTACGAGCAGTACTTC. This encodes CASSKRSGPDPYEQYF. This chain uses TRBV21-1 with TRBJ2-7; the DNA was not compared with TRBD2, the D call given in the table. TRBV21-1 is assigned pseudogene status. This CDR3 comprises 16 residues.

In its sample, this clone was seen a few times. The CDR3 nucleotides read TGTGCCAGCAGCCAAGGTGGCGGAGGGTTCTACGAGCAGTACTTC. Translating it yields CASSQGGGGFYEQYF. This chain links TRBV3-1 (or the pseudogene TRBV3-2) with TRBJ2-7; TRBD2 might be the D (6 bases). The CDR3 has 15 amino acids. Trimming shortened V by 1 base and J by 3 bases, and 13 bases separated the two germline ends. Germline assignment: CDR1 LGHDT and CDR2 YNNKEL (reference sequence).

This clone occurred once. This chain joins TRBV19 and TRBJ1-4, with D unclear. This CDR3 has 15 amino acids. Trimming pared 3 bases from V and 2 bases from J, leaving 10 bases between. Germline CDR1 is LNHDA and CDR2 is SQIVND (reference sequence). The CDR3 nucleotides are TGTGCCAGTAGTATTCTGGGTAGCACTAATGAAAAACTGTTTTTT. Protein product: CASSILGSTNEKLFF.

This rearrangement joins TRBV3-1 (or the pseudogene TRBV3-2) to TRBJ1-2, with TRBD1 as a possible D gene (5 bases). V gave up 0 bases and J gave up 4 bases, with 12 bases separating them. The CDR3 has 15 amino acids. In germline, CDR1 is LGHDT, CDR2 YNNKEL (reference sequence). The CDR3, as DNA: TGTGCCAGCAGCCAAGATCTTCGGGGGGTCTATGGCTACACCTTC. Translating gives CASSQDLRGVYGYTF.

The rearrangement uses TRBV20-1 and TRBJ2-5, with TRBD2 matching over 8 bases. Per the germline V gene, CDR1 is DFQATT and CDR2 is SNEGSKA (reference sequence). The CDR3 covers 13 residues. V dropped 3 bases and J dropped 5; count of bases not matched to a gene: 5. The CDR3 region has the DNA TGCAGTGCTAGTTCGGGGGGGCTTGAGACCCAGTACTTC. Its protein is CSASSGGLETQYF.

The CDR3 DNA follows: TGTGCCAGCAGTGAATTTGAGGAGACAGGGGGTATCCGCAATCAGCCCCAGCATTTT. It encodes CASSEFEETGGIRNQPQHF. V gene TRBV6-1 combines with J gene TRBJ1-5; 9 bases match TRBD1. With V trimmed by 2 bases and J by 2 bases, 13 bases remained unmatched. This CDR3 has 19 amino acids. Germline lookup yields CDR1 MNHNS and CDR2 SASEGT.

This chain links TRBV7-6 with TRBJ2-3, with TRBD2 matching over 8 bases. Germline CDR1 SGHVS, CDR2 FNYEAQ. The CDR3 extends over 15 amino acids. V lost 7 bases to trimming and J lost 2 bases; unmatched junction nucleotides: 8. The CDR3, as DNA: TGTGCCAGCACCTACCGGGGGGGGAACACAGATACGCAGTATTTT. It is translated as CASTYRGGNTDTQYF.

The CDR3 region has the DNA TGTGCCAGCGAAAGGGGAGGCACTGAAGCTTTCTTT. It yields the protein CASERGGTEAFF. The rearrangement links TRBV6-5 to TRBJ1-1, with a possible D match to TRBD1 (5 bases). The V end lost 8 bases, the J end lost 4 bases, and 11 bases lay between the germline ends. CDR3 length: 12 residues. The germline V gene encodes CDR1 MNHEY and CDR2 SVGAGI.

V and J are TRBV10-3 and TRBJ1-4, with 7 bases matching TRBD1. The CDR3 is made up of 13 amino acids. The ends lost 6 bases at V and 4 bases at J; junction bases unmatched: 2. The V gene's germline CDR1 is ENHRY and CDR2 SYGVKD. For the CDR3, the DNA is TGTGCCATCAGAGGGGGCTTTAATGAAAAACTGTTTTTT. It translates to CAIRGGFNEKLFF.

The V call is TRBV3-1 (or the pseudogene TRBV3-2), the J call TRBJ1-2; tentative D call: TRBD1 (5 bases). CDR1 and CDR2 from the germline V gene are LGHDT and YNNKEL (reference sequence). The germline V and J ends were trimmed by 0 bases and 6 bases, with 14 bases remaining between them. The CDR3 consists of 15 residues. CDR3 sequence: CASSQDFGHTNGYTF. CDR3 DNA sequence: TGTGCCAGCAGCCAAGATTTTGGACACACGAATGGCTACACCTTC.

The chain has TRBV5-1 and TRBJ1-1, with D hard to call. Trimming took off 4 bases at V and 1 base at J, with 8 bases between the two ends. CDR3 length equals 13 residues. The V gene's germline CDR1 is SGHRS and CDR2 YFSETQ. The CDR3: CASSRTENTEAFF. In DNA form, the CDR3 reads TGCGCCAGCAGCAGGACTGAGAACACTGAAGCTTTCTTT. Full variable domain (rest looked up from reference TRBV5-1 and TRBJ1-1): KAGVTQTPRYLIKTRGQQVTLSCSPISGHRSVSWYQQTPGQGLQFLFEYFSETQRNKGNFPGRFSGRQFSNSRSEMNVSTLELGDSALYLCASSRTENTEAFFGQGTRLTVV.

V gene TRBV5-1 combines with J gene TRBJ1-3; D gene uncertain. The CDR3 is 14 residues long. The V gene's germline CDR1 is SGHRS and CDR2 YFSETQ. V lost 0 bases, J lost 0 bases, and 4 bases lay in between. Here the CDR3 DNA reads TGCGCCAGCAGCTTGGCTCTCTCTGGAAACACCATATATTTT. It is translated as CASSLALSGNTIYF.

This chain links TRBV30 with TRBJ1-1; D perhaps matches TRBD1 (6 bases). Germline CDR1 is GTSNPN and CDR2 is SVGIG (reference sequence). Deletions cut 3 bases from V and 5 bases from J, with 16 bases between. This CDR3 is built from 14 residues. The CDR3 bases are TGTGCCTGGAGCGTGGACAGCTTCAAGACTGAAGCTTTCTTT. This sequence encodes CAWSVDSFKTEAFF.

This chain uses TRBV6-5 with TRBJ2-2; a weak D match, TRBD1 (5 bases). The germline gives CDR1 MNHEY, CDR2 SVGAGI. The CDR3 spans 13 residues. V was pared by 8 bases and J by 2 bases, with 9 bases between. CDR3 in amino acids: CASGTGNTGELFF. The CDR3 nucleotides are TGTGCCAGCGGCACAGGCAACACCGGGGAGCTGTTTTTT.

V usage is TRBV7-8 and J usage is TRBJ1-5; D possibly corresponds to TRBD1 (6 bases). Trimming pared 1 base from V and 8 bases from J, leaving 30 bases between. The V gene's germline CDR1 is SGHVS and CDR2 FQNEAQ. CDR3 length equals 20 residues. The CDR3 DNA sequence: TGTGCCAGCAGCTTAGAGGGGGGGTTTGGTCGGGACCGCGATTTAGAGCCCCAGCATTTT. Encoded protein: CASSLEGGFGRDRDLEPQHF. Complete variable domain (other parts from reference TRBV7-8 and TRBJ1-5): GAGVSQSPRYKVAKRGQDVALRCDPISGHVSLFWYQQALGQGPEFLTYFQNEAQLDKSGLPSDRFFAERPEGSVSTLKIQRTQQEDSAVYLCASSLEGGFGRDRDLEPQHFGDGTRLSIL.

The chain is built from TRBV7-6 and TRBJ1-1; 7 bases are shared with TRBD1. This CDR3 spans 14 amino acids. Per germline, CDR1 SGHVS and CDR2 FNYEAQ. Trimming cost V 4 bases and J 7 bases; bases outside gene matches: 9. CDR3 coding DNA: TGTGCCAGCAGCTCTCTACAGGGACAGAATGAAGCTTTCTTT. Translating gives CASSSLQGQNEAFF.

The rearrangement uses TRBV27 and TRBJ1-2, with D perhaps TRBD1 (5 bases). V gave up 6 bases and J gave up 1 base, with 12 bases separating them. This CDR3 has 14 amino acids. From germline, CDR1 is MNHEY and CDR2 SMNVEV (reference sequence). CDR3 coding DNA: TGTGCCAGCAGCGACAGTTTCCTTAACTATGGCTACACCTTC. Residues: CASSDSFLNYGYTF.